This TCR beta chain appears in the sequencing data of a study of blood T cell repertoires in COVID-19. Study context: Samples taken during acute and convalescent COVID-19 were collected in the United States, Italy and Spain. PBMCs, B-cell-depleted T cells, or T cells were the source of the cDNA or gDNA that made up the material.

Authors' analysis steps: Estimation of nucleated cell counts was performed using reference gene primer amplification. Sequencing used immunoSEQ multiplex PCR; TCRdb keeps in-frame clones, though not all of them. That table furnishes V, J and clone size, whereas the DNA furnished D and trimming. The sample has 130,000 to 150,000 clones; under 80% are singletons. Per the germline V gene, CDR1 is SQVTM and CDR2 is ANQGSEA. With 6 bases clipped from V and 4 bases from J, the junction kept 7 bases outside the gene matches. This CDR3 is 14 amino acids long. The TCR was taken from a man at least 80 years old with acute or convalescent COVID-19. The chain recombines TRBV29-1 with TRBJ2-5; 11 bases agree with TRBD2. Sequenced material: peripheral blood. The CDR3 sequence: CSVVPGLAAETQYF. Here the CDR3 DNA reads TGCAGCGTGGTCCCGGGACTAGCGGCAGAGACCCAGTACTTC. The complete variable domain, with remaining parts taken from reference TRBV29-1 and TRBJ2-5, reads SAVISQKPSRDICQRGTSLTIQCQVDSQVTMMFWYRQQPGQSLTLIATANQGSEATYESGFVIDKFPISRPNLTFSTLTVSNMSPEDSSIYLCSVVPGLAAETQYFGPGTRLLVL.